The 30 T cell receptor beta chains reported below all come from one sample, sequenced in a study of T cell repertoires in cytomegalovirus infection. Antigen specificity for these receptors is unknown. MiXCR, applied by TCRdb to the reads, yields one record per CDR3 protein. This sample has some 110,000 distinct CDR3 sequences; roughly a tenth occur once, and the top ten carry 31%. Sequencing input: PBMCs, sequenced either directly or after in vitro stimulation (not recorded which). These receptors were obtained from a human donor in good health (CMV status not recorded). Some clones in this sample may be carry-over from other donors' samples.

The rearrangement links TRBV6-2 or TRBV6-3 to TRBJ1-1; 8 nucleotides match TRBD1. With V trimmed by 6 bases and J by 3 bases, 6 bases remained unmatched. This CDR3 spans 14 amino acids. CDR1 and CDR2 (germline): MNHEY, SVGEGT. The CDR3 region has the DNA TGTGCCAGCAGGGGGGACAGGTTGGACACTGAAGCTTTCTTT. Encoded protein: CASRGDRLDTEAFF.

In its sample, this clonotype was seen a few times. The rearrangement joins TRBV5-1 to TRBJ1-2; 11 bases align to TRBD1. V trimming: 4 bases; J trimming: 7 bases; junction bases outside the gene matches: 9. Looked up from germline, CDR1 is SGHRS and CDR2 is YFSETQ. The CDR3 covers 15 residues. This CDR3 is CASSAPDRGLGGYTF. The CDR3 nucleotides are TGCGCCAGCAGCGCACCGGACAGGGGGCTGGGTGGCTACACCTTC.

The chain carries TRBV7-3 and TRBJ2-5; D assignment may be TRBD1 or TRBD2 (5 bases each). The V end lost 5 bases, the J end lost 4 bases, and 14 bases lay between the germline ends. This CDR3 has 14 residues. CDR1 and CDR2 (germline): SGHTA, FQGTGA. This chain's CDR3 is CASSPVGVGETQYF. The CDR3 DNA reads TGTGCCAGCAGCCCCGTGGGGGTGGGAGAGACCCAGTACTTC. The entire variable domain, with the rest obtained from reference TRBV7-3 and TRBJ2-5, is as follows: GAGVSQTPSNKVTEKGKYVELRCDPISGHTALYWYRQSLGQGPEFLIYFQGTGAADDSGLPNDRFFAVRPEGSVSTLKIQRTERGDSAVYLCASSPVGVGETQYFGPGTRLLVL.

This clonotype was observed at least ten times. The gene calls are TRBV11-3 and TRBJ2-3, with D perhaps given as TRBD1 or TRBD2 (6 bases each). This CDR3 spans 17 amino acids. The V end was cut by 2 bases, the J end by 3 bases, with 18 bases between. Germline V gene data show CDR1 as SGHNT and CDR2 as YENEEA. CDR3 nucleotides: TGTGCCAGCAGCTTATCATCCGGGGGCGAAGGGACAGATACGCAGTATTTT. Translating it yields CASSLSSGGEGTDTQYF.

The gene calls are TRBV7-4 and TRBJ2-3; 11 bases fit TRBD2. The junction had 4 bases not matched to a gene; V was cut back by 8 bases and J by 3 bases. This CDR3 spans 14 amino acids. Germline CDR1 SGHVT, CDR2 SQSDAQ. For the CDR3, the DNA is TGTGCCAGCGGGACTAGCGGCAATACAGATACGCAGTATTTT. It yields the protein CASGTSGNTDTQYF.

This clonotype was observed a few times. This chain uses TRBV12-5 with TRBJ2-3, with 8 positions matching TRBD2. CDR3 size: 14 residues. Germline trimming cut 1 base from V and 5 bases from J; bases unmatched to any gene: 2. Germline lookup yields CDR1 LGHNT and CDR2 FRNRAP. In nucleotides, the CDR3 is TGTGCTAGTGGTTTGGGTAGCGGGATAGATACGCAGTATTTT. Protein product: CASGLGSGIDTQYF.

This clonotype showed up many times. This sequence joins TRBV7-6 and TRBJ2-3, with D perhaps matching TRBD2 (6 bases). Trimming pared 5 bases from V and 0 bases from J, leaving 18 bases between. Germline loops: CDR1 SGHVS, CDR2 FNYEAQ. CDR3 length equals 17 residues. In DNA, the CDR3 is TGTGCCAGCAGCCTGGACCCGAGCGGGCTTAGCACAGATACGCAGTATTTT. Translation: CASSLDPSGLSTDTQYF.

This clonotype was counted a few times. This rearrangement joins TRBV6-6 to TRBJ1-5; the D is unclear. The V end lost 5 bases, the J end lost 7 bases, and 9 bases lay between the germline ends. Germline V gene sequence: CDR1 MNHNY, CDR2 SVGAGI (reference sequence). The CDR3 is 12 amino acids. This CDR3 reads CASSRVEQPQHF. CDR3 sequence (DNA): TGTGCCAGCAGTCGGGTGGAACAGCCCCAGCATTTT.

This clonotype was detected many times. The chain recombines TRBV7-2 with TRBJ2-7; a possible D gene is TRBD1 (6 bases). The CDR3 sequence is 15 residues long. Germline V gene sequence: CDR1 SGHTA, CDR2 FQGNSA. V was pared by 4 bases and J by 1 base, with 14 bases between. The CDR3 here is CASSSVIGTSYEQYF. The DNA for the CDR3 is TGTGCCAGCAGCTCAGTGATAGGGACATCCTACGAGCAGTACTTC.

This clonotype was seen many times. V gene TRBV7-3 combines with J gene TRBJ2-1; D gene unclear. CDR1 and CDR2 from the germline V gene are SGHTA and FQGTGA. The CDR3 is made up of 15 amino acids. V lost 4 bases and J lost 0, with 10 bases in between. The CDR3 DNA follows: TGTGCCAGCAGCTCTGACTCTAGCTCCTACAATGAGCAGTTCTTC. Translated: CASSSDSSSYNEQFF.

A few counts support this clonotype. The chain joins TRBV7-6 to TRBJ2-7; 8 nucleotides match TRBD2. V gave up 5 bases and J gave up 4 bases; unmatched junction bases: 10. The CDR3 is 15 amino acids. Per the germline V gene, CDR1 is SGHVS and CDR2 is FNYEAQ. CDR3 sequence reads: CASSQGGRPYYEQYF. The CDR3 DNA reads as TGTGCCAGCAGCCAGGGCGGGAGGCCCTATTACGAGCAGTACTTC.

This clonotype was counted many times. The V gene is TRBV7-9, the J gene TRBJ1-2; a possible D gene is TRBD1 (6 bases). This CDR3 has 12 amino acids. Germline loops: CDR1 SEHNR, CDR2 FQNEAQ (reference sequence). The V end lost 5 bases, the J end lost 6 bases, and 10 bases lay between the germline ends. Here the CDR3 DNA reads TGTGCCAGCAGCCCGTCAGGGGATGGCTACACCTTC. This encodes CASSPSGDGYTF.

The chain has TRBV9 and TRBJ1-1; TRBD1 matches at 8 bases. The V gene's germline CDR1 is SGDLS and CDR2 YYNGEE. CDR3 size: 15 residues. The J segment lost 1 base and the V segment lost 2 bases, leaving 4 bases of the junction unmatched. CDR3 region: CASSVAGQGNTEAFF. CDR3 nucleotides: TGTGCCAGCAGCGTCGCAGGACAGGGGAACACTGAAGCTTTCTTT.

This clonotype was counted at least ten times. This chain joins TRBV4-3 and TRBJ2-1; 10 positions agree with TRBD2. The CDR3 runs to 16 residues. Trimming took 0 bases from V and 9 from J; bases not matched to a gene: 8. Germline lookup yields CDR1 LGHNA and CDR2 YSLEER. CDR3 sequence reads: CASSQDLSGGSGEQFF. DNA of the CDR3: TGCGCCAGCAGCCAAGATCTTAGCGGGGGGTCGGGTGAGCAGTTCTTC.

The rearrangement uses TRBV6-2 or TRBV6-3 and TRBJ1-1; D remains ambiguous. The germline CDR1 and CDR2 sequences are MNHEY and SVGEGT. The CDR3 totals 13 residues. Between the trimmed V and J ends, which lost 0 bases and 2 bases, there was a span of 4 bases. DNA for the CDR3: TGTGCCAGCAGTTACTCGATCAACACTGAAGCTTTCTTT. Encoded protein: CASSYSINTEAFF.

This clonotype was detected many times. This chain uses TRBV13 with TRBJ2-5; D not resolved. Germline V lookup: CDR1 PRHDT, CDR2 FYEKMQ (reference sequence). Trimming pared 4 bases from V and 4 bases from J, leaving 10 bases between. CDR3 length equals 13 residues. CDR3 coding DNA: TGTGCCAGCAGCTCGCACTTGGGAGAGACCCAGTACTTC. This encodes CASSSHLGETQYF.

The chain combines TRBV5-6 with TRBJ2-1; 10 bases fit TRBD2. The CDR3 is made up of 17 amino acids. J lost 8 bases, V lost 2 bases, and 13 bases had no gene match. Germline CDR1 SGHDT, CDR2 YYEEEE. The CDR3 spells CASSFLASGSADHEQFF. The CDR3 DNA reads as TGTGCCAGCAGCTTCCTAGCTAGCGGGAGTGCCGACCATGAGCAGTTCTTC.

Regarding this clonotype: This may stem from a read error, because a much larger clone lies one nucleotide away. The chain uses TRBV6-6 and TRBJ2-3; 8 positions agree with TRBD1. The CDR3 runs 16 residues. CDR1 is MNHNY, CDR2 SVGAGI, per germline (reference sequence). The chain's CDR3 is CASSYWRTGSTDMQYF. CDR3 in DNA: TGTGCCAGCAGTTACTGGAGGACAGGGAGCACAGATATGCAGTATTTT.

This clonotype was observed many times. The gene calls are TRBV7-8 and TRBJ1-3; D perhaps matches TRBD1 (5 bases). This CDR3 region has 17 residues. Germline V gives CDR1 SGHVS, CDR2 FQNEAQ. The ends were cut back, 5 bases at V and 0 bases at J, with 17 bases in the middle. The DNA for the CDR3 is TGTGCCAGCAGCCCGCTCGGGACGGCCATCTCTGGAAACACCATATATTTT. It codes for CASSPLGTAISGNTIYF.

This clonotype was found many times. V gene TRBV28 combines with J gene TRBJ1-6, with a tentative D call TRBD1 (5 bases). The CDR3 sequence is 13 residues long. Trimming cost V 7 bases and J 10 bases, with 14 bases left between them. Germline CDR1 reads MDHEN; CDR2 reads SYDVKM. CDR3 coding DNA: TGTGCCAGCATCCCGGGAGGGGACTCACCCCTCCACTTT. Amino acids: CASIPGGDSPLHF.

In its sample, this clonotype was seen many times. The chain recombines TRBV7-8 with TRBJ2-1; perhaps D is TRBD1 or TRBD2 (6 bases each). V gave up 1 base and J gave up 5 bases, with 12 bases separating them. The V gene's germline CDR1 is SGHVS and CDR2 FQNEAQ. CDR3 length equals 15 residues. CDR3 sequence (DNA): TGTGCCAGCAGCTTAGGGGGGGCAGTGAACAATGAGCAGTTCTTC. It yields the protein CASSLGGAVNNEQFF.

This clonotype was seen a few times. V gene TRBV4-2 combines with J gene TRBJ1-1; TRBD1 is a possible D gene (5 bases). This CDR3 has 14 residues. The V end lost 1 base, the J end lost 5 bases, and 11 bases lay between the germline ends. Germline V gene lookup returns CDR1 LGHNA and CDR2 YNFKEQ. CDR3 DNA sequence: TGTGCCAGCAGCCAAGGGGGGAGGCGGACTGAAGCTTTCTTT. It specifies CASSQGGRRTEAFF.

The chain is built from TRBV9 and TRBJ2-1; 10 positions agree with TRBD2. The ends lost 4 bases at V and 6 bases at J; junction bases unmatched: 22. CDR3 length: 20 amino acids. The germline gives CDR1 SGDLS, CDR2 YYNGEE. CDR3 sequence: CASSTKSGGGGLSRINEQFF. The CDR3 nucleotides read TGTGCCAGCAGCACCAAAAGCGGGGGGGGGGGACTAAGTCGGATCAATGAGCAGTTCTTC.

The V gene is TRBV6-2 or TRBV6-3, the J gene TRBJ2-1; 11 nucleotides line up with TRBD1. CDR1 MNHEY and CDR2 SVGEGT come from the germline V gene. V was pared by 2 bases and J by 6 bases, with 6 bases of the junction left unmatched. CDR3 length: 16 amino acids. The CDR3 here is CASSYPGQGDINEQFF. In nucleotides, the CDR3 is TGTGCCAGCAGTTACCCGGGACAGGGGGACATCAATGAGCAGTTCTTC.

DNA for the CDR3: TGTGCCAGCAGCCGAGACGGGGGCCTTGGTCAGCCCCAGCATTTT. This gives the protein CASSRDGGLGQPQHF. The chain employs TRBV7-2 and TRBJ1-5, with a tentative D call TRBD1 (6 bases). Germline values: CDR1 SGHTA, CDR2 FQGNSA. The ends were cut back, 5 bases at V and 6 bases at J, with 17 bases in the middle. The length of the CDR3 is 15 residues.

The J gene is TRBJ2-5, the V gene TRBV13; D perhaps matches TRBD1 (6 bases). The CDR3 has 14 amino acids. Looked up from germline, CDR1 is PRHDT and CDR2 is FYEKMQ (reference sequence). Trimming stripped 0 bases from V and 6 bases from J, with 11 bases between. CDR3 in DNA: TGTGCCAGCAGCTTAGGGCCAGGGGAGAAGACCCAGTACTTC. Translated, it gives CASSLGPGEKTQYF.

The chain has TRBV12-3 or TRBV12-4 and TRBJ1-3; D is unclear. V shed 7 bases and J shed 8 bases, with 9 bases lying between them. This CDR3 region has 11 residues. This CDR3 reads CASTNLDTIYF. CDR3 nucleotide sequence: TGTGCCAGCACCAACCTGGACACCATATATTTT.

This rearrangement joins TRBV19 to TRBJ1-5; 10 positions agree with TRBD1. Germline V gene data show CDR1 as LNHDA and CDR2 as SQIVND (reference sequence). The trim removed 5 bases at V and 2 bases at J, leaving 6 bases unmatched. This CDR3 has 16 residues. CDR3 residues: CASSARQGAGNQPQHF. As DNA, the CDR3 is TGTGCCAGTAGTGCCCGACAGGGGGCAGGCAATCAGCCCCAGCATTTT.

This clonotype was recorded a few times. The CDR3 DNA reads as TGTGCCAGTAGTATAGCTGGGCAGGCCACAAACACCGGGGAGCTGTTTTTT. This gives the protein CASSIAGQATNTGELFF. The V gene is TRBV19, the J gene TRBJ2-2; D ambiguous. The germline V gene has CDR1 LNHDA and CDR2 SQIVND (reference sequence). Trimming removed 1 base from V and 2 bases from J, with 14 bases in between. The CDR3 is 17 amino acids. Full variable domain (rest looked up from reference TRBV19 and TRBJ2-2): DGGITQSPKYLFRKEGQNVTLSCEQNLNHDAMYWYRQDPGQGLRLIYYSQIVNDFQKGDIAEGYSVSREKKESFPLTVTSAQKNPTAFYLCASSIAGQATNTGELFFGEGSRLTVL.

In regard to this clonotype: One base away lies a much larger clone, so this may be a sequencing read error. The chain uses TRBV28 and TRBJ2-5, with D unclear. Looked up from germline, CDR1 is MDHEN and CDR2 is SYDVKM. The length of the CDR3 is 14 residues. Trimming shortened V by 4 bases and J by 2 bases, and 11 bases separated the two germline ends. CDR3 in amino acids: CASSSAATQETQYF. The CDR3, as DNA: TGTGCCAGCAGTTCCGCAGCCACACAAGAGACCCAGTACTTC.